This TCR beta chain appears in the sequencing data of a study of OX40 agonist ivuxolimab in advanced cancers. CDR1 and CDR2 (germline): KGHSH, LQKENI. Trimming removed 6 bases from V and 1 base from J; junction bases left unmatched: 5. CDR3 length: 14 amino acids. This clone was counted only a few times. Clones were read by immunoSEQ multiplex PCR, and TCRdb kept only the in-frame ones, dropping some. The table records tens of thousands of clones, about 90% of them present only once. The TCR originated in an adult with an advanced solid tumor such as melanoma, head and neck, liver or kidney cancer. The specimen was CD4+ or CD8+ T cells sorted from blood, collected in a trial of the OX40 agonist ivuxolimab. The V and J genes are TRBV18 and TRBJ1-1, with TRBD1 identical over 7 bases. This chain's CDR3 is CASSRGTANTEAFF. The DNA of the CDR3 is TGTGCCAGCTCTCGCGGGACAGCGAACACTGAAGCTTTCTTT.